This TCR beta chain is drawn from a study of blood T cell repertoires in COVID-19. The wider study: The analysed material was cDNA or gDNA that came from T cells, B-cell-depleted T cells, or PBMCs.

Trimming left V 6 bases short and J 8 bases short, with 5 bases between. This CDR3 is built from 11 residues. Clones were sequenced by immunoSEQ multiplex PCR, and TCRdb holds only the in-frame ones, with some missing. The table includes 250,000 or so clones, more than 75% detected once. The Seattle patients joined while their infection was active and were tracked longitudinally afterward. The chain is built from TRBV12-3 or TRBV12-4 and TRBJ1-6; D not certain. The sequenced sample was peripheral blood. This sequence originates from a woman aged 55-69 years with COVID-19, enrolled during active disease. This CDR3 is CASSSHSPLHF. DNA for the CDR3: TGTGCCAGCAGCTCCCATTCACCCCTCCACTTT.